Detailed here is one T cell receptor (beta chain). The target antigen is unknown. This entry is derived from a study of T cell repertoires in cytomegalovirus infection. TCRdb re-called the reads through MiXCR, storing one row per CDR3 protein. The sample records about a million distinct CDR3 sequences, roughly 30% being singletons. Per the germline V gene, CDR1 is MNHEY and CDR2 is SVGEGT. Trimming cost V 5 bases and J 4 bases; bases outside gene matches: 10. The CDR3 runs 15 residues. V gene TRBV6-2 or TRBV6-3 combines with J gene TRBJ2-5; 7 bases line up with TRBD1. The sequencing here drew on cultured CD8+ T cells from PBMCs, taken from culture after CMV antigen stimulation. This TCR came from a human donor in good health (CMV status not recorded). Some clones in this sample may be carry-over from other donors' samples. CDR3 bases: TGTGCCAGCAGTCAATATGACAGGGACACAGAGACCCAGTACTTC. Its translation: CASSQYDRDTETQYF.